Following are 17 T cell receptor beta chains from one sample sequenced in a study of T cell responses to AZD1222 COVID-19 vaccine. Profiled with immunoSEQ multiplex PCR; TCRdb holds only in-frame clones, not every one. The repertoire holds tens of thousands of clones, just over 90% seen once, with about 48% in the top ten. Sample: peripheral blood, taken on day 0 of AZD1222 vaccination. Receptor source: an adult in good health.

The rearrangement uses TRBV5-4 and TRBJ1-5; 7 bases line up with TRBD1. Germline V lookup: CDR1 SGHNT, CDR2 YYREEE (reference sequence). With 2 bases clipped from V and 7 bases from J, the junction kept 3 bases outside the gene matches. The CDR3 is 13 amino acids. CDR3 bases: TGTGCCAGCAGCTTCGGAGGGGGCCAGCCCCAGCATTTT. Encoded protein: CASSFGGGQPQHF.

The chain recombines TRBV2 with TRBJ1-5; tentatively, D is TRBD1 (5 bases). The CDR3 has 16 amino acids. Trimming removed 7 bases from V and 4 bases from J, with 20 bases in between. The germline V gene has CDR1 SNHLY and CDR2 FYNNEI. This CDR3 is CASTGFPGGGNQPQHF. CDR3 bases: TGTGCCAGCACCGGGTTTCCGGGCGGGGGAAATCAGCCCCAGCATTTT.

This clone showed up just a few times. The V call is TRBV7-2, the J call TRBJ1-2; D gene unclear. The V end was cut by 3 bases, the J end by 0 bases, with 11 bases between. The CDR3 spans 15 residues. Germline V gene lookup returns CDR1 SGHTA and CDR2 FQGNSA. This CDR3 is CASSLGRAPNYGYTF. In DNA, the CDR3 is TGTGCCAGCAGCTTGGGGAGGGCGCCTAACTATGGCTACACCTTC.

The sample holds a few counts of this clone. The rearrangement links TRBV5-8 to TRBJ1-5; no clear D gene. V dropped 0 bases and J dropped 0 bases, with 4 bases sitting between them. Germline assignment: CDR1 SGHTS and CDR2 YDEGEE. CDR3 size: 14 residues. The CDR3 is CASSLVYSNQPQHF. The CDR3, as DNA: TGTGCCAGCAGCTTGGTCTATAGCAATCAGCCCCAGCATTTT.

The table lists this clone with a few counts. The chain joins TRBV24-1 to TRBJ2-5; TRBD1 or TRBD2 may be the D gene (5 bases each). Trimming took 7 bases from V and 5 from J, leaving 10 bases between them. Germline V gene data show CDR1 as KGHDR and CDR2 as SFDVKD. The CDR3 runs 12 residues. CDR3 in amino acids: CATSYEGETQYF. The CDR3 region has the DNA TGTGCCACCAGCTACGAGGGGGAGACCCAGTACTTC.

The chain joins TRBV21-1 to TRBJ2-2; no check of the table's D call, TRBD2, against the DNA was made. TRBV21-1 counts as a pseudogene. This CDR3 is built from 16 residues. CDR3: CASNPGRRRDTGELFF. CDR3 in DNA: TGTGCCAGCAACCCCGGACGGAGGAGGGACACCGGGGAGCTGTTTTTT.

The rearrangement uses TRBV5-4 and TRBJ2-1; maybe TRBD2 (6 bases). The germline gives CDR1 SGHNT, CDR2 YYREEE (reference sequence). V lost 4 bases to trimming and J lost 5 bases, with 16 bases between them. The CDR3 totals 15 residues. CDR3 sequence reads: CASSLTSMWNNEQFF. The CDR3 DNA is TGTGCCAGCAGCCTCACTAGCATGTGGAACAATGAGCAGTTCTTC.

The rearrangement joins TRBV5-1 to TRBJ1-2; D remains unclear. From germline, CDR1 is SGHRS and CDR2 YFSETQ. The V end lost 0 bases, the J end lost 2 bases, and 14 bases lay between the germline ends. The CDR3 runs to 16 residues. The CDR3 nucleotides read TGCGCCAGCAGCTTGGAGGCGGATAGAGCCAACTATGGCTACACCTTC. It codes for CASSLEADRANYGYTF.

The rearrangement uses TRBV6-1 and TRBJ1-1; a possible D gene is TRBD1 (6 bases). Germline values: CDR1 MNHNS, CDR2 SASEGT. This CDR3 is 20 amino acids long. V dropped 4 bases and J dropped 3 bases, with 30 bases sitting between them. CDR3 coding DNA: TGTGCCAGCAGTGTCCCGCCGTGGGTGGCAGGGGAGAAGAAGTACACTGAAGCTTTCTTT. Protein: CASSVPPWVAGEKKYTEAFF.

The CDR3: CASSLQTVGNQPQHF. The CDR3 nucleotides read TGTGCCAGCTCACTACAGACAGTGGGCAATCAGCCCCAGCATTTT. V usage is TRBV18 and J usage is TRBJ1-5, with TRBD1 as a possible D gene (5 bases). CDR1 is KGHSH, CDR2 LQKENI, per germline. This CDR3 spans 15 amino acids. V shed 4 bases and J shed 2 bases, with 12 bases lying between them.

The chain carries TRBV9 and TRBJ1-3, with TRBD1 as a possible D gene (5 bases). Trimming stripped 7 bases from V and 2 bases from J, with 16 bases between. Germline V CDR1 and CDR2: SGDLS, YYNGEE. This CDR3 is 15 amino acids long. DNA of the CDR3: TGTGCCAGCTCAGTGGCAGGGAGCACTGGAAACACCATATATTTT. It is translated as CASSVAGSTGNTIYF.

The rearrangement links TRBV19 to TRBJ1-4; weak D call: TRBD1 (5 bases). Germline CDR1 is LNHDA and CDR2 is SQIVND (reference sequence). V was cut by 6 bases and J by 8 bases, with 16 bases left in between. CDR3 length: 14 residues. DNA of the CDR3: TGTGCCAGTAGATGGACATCGAGGAGCGAAAAACTGTTTTTT. Amino acids: CASRWTSRSEKLFF. The full variable domain, in which reference TRBV19 and TRBJ1-4 provide the parts outside the CDR3, is DGGITQSPKYLFRKEGQNVTLSCEQNLNHDAMYWYRQDPGQGLRLIYYSQIVNDFQKGDIAEGYSVSREKKESFPLTVTSAQKNPTAFYLCASRWTSRSEKLFFGSGTQLSVL.

This chain joins TRBV7-9 and TRBJ1-1; D is ambiguous. The CDR3 length is 15 residues. CDR1 and CDR2 (germline): SEHNR, FQNEAQ (reference sequence). Trimming shortened V by 1 base and J by 4 bases, and 13 bases separated the two germline ends. This CDR3 is CASSLEAETRTEAFF. For the CDR3, the DNA is TGTGCCAGCAGCTTAGAGGCAGAGACACGCACTGAAGCTTTCTTT.

The chain joins TRBV30 to TRBJ1-3; D may be TRBD1 (5 bases). The V end lost 4 bases, the J end lost 3 bases, and 10 bases lay between the germline ends. Germline V gene sequence: CDR1 GTSNPN, CDR2 SVGIG (reference sequence). The CDR3 has 13 residues. The CDR3 coding sequence is TGTGCCTGGACCAGGGACCTTGGAAACACCATATATTTT. It is translated as CAWTRDLGNTIYF.

The V call is TRBV27, the J call TRBJ1-3, with TRBD1 as a possible D gene (5 bases). V was trimmed by 2 bases and J by 2 bases, leaving 7 bases between them. This CDR3 is 14 amino acids long. Germline values: CDR1 MNHEY, CDR2 SMNVEV (reference sequence). This chain's CDR3 is CASSLGGTGNTIYF. CDR3 DNA sequence: TGTGCCAGCAGTTTAGGGGGGACTGGAAACACCATATATTTT.

The chain is built from TRBV6-5 and TRBJ2-5; D is unclear. Germline V gene lookup returns CDR1 MNHEY and CDR2 SVGAGI. The CDR3 contains 14 residues. The V end lost 6 bases, the J end lost 2 bases, and 13 bases lay between the germline ends. CDR3 sequence: CASSPLWAQETQYF. The CDR3 nucleotides are TGTGCCAGCAGCCCACTTTGGGCTCAAGAGACCCAGTACTTC.

The gene calls are TRBV24-1 and TRBJ2-3; perhaps TRBD2 as D (6 bases). The CDR3 has 14 amino acids. Germline V gene sequence: CDR1 KGHDR, CDR2 SFDVKD. The V end was cut by 4 bases, the J end by 3 bases, with 10 bases between. The CDR3 DNA sequence: TGTGCCACCAGTGAATCCGGGGGAACAGATACGCAGTATTTT. Protein product: CATSESGGTDTQYF.